A single sample is the source of the 14 T cell receptor beta chains below, sequenced in a study of blood T cell repertoires in COVID-19. Produced via immunoSEQ multiplex PCR; TCRdb's table is partial and in-frame only. The sample yields about 110,000 clones, roughly 88% seen once. The specimen sequenced was peripheral blood. These receptors originate from a woman aged 80 or older with active or convalescent COVID-19.

This clone was observed a single time. CDR3 amino acids: CASSVAHRGPYGYTF. The CDR3 DNA reads as TGTGCCAGCAGCGTAGCTCACAGGGGGCCGTACGGCTACACCTTC. The rearrangement joins TRBV9 to TRBJ1-2, with 9 positions matching TRBD1. V lost 0 bases and J lost 8; bases outside the gene matches: 8. The CDR3 spans 15 residues. Germline V CDR1 and CDR2: SGDLS, YYNGEE.

V and J are TRBV28 and TRBJ2-3, with 7 nucleotides matching TRBD1. Germline trimming cut 7 bases from V and 0 bases from J; bases unmatched to any gene: 10. Germline loops: CDR1 MDHEN, CDR2 SYDVKM. The CDR3 sequence is 16 residues long. CDR3 coding DNA: TGTGCCAGCACCCAAGGGACAGCGCAGAGCACAGATACGCAGTATTTT. Translating it yields CASTQGTAQSTDTQYF.

The chain joins TRBV18 to TRBJ2-3; 8 bases map to TRBD2. The CDR3 runs 17 residues. Trimming removed 2 bases from V and 2 bases from J; junction bases left unmatched: 9. Germline-derived CDR1 and CDR2 are KGHSH and LQKENI. In DNA form, the CDR3 reads TGTGCCAGCTCACCAATGTCGGCGGGAGGTACCACAGATACGCAGTATTTT. It translates to CASSPMSAGGTTDTQYF.

This rearrangement joins TRBV20-1 to TRBJ2-1; 8 bases align to TRBD2. The V gene end was trimmed by 3 bases and the J gene end by 9 bases; junction bases not matched to a gene: 10. This CDR3 is built from 14 residues. Germline-derived CDR1 and CDR2 are DFQATT and SNEGSKA (reference sequence). Here the CDR3 reads CSASSTGLAGEQFF. DNA for the CDR3: TGCAGTGCTAGTTCCACCGGACTAGCCGGTGAGCAGTTCTTC.

V and J are TRBV7-2 and TRBJ2-3; a weak D match, TRBD2 (5 bases). V dropped 2 bases and J dropped 3 bases, with 6 bases sitting between them. CDR3 size: 13 residues. Germline lookup yields CDR1 SGHTA and CDR2 FQGNSA. The CDR3 sequence: CASSLWRTDTQYF. CDR3 bases: TGTGCCAGCAGCTTATGGAGGACAGATACGCAGTATTTT.

The rearrangement links TRBV6-9 to TRBJ2-3; TRBD2 aligns across 8 bases. The germline V gene encodes CDR1 MNHGY and CDR2 SVAAGI. The length of the CDR3 is 17 residues. V gave up 7 bases and J gave up 1 base; unmatched junction bases: 13. The CDR3 region has the DNA TGTGCCAGCATCTTTGGGCGGGAGGCCGGGGGCACAGATACGCAGTATTTT. It translates to CASIFGREAGGTDTQYF.

The chain employs TRBV16 and TRBJ2-1; 13 nucleotides align to TRBD2. Germline assignment: CDR1 KGHSY and CDR2 FQNENV. V was clipped by 3 bases and J by 1 base; unmatched bases: 12. This CDR3 has 20 amino acids. As DNA, the CDR3 is TGTGCCAGCAGCCATGACGGGACTAGCGGGGTCTCCAATTCCTACAATGAGCAGTTCTTC. This gives the protein CASSHDGTSGVSNSYNEQFF.

For the CDR3, the DNA is TGTGCCAGCACTTTAGGAGGGACTAATTCCTACGAGCAGTACTTC. Protein product: CASTLGGTNSYEQYF. The genes are TRBV7-2 and TRBJ2-7; TRBD2 matches at 7 bases. Germline loops: CDR1 SGHTA, CDR2 FQGNSA. J was trimmed by 1 base and V by 7 bases; bases with no gene match: 10. This CDR3 comprises 15 residues. Full variable domain (rest looked up from reference TRBV7-2 and TRBJ2-7): GAGVSQSPSNKVTEKGKDVELRCDPISGHTALYWYRQSLGQGLEFLIYFQGNSAPDKSGLPSDRFSAERTGGSVSTLTIQRTQQEDSAVYLCASTLGGTNSYEQYFGPGTRLTVT.

Notes on this clone: Other DNA sequences within the sample encode an identical CDR3. The genes are TRBV19 and TRBJ1-6; the D gene is possibly TRBD1 (5 bases). V lost 5 bases and J lost 14, with 22 bases in between. CDR1 is LNHDA and CDR2 is SQIVND in the germline V gene (reference sequence). CDR3 length: 15 residues. The CDR3 DNA reads as TGTGCCAGTAGTCCCTCGGGCGGGGGTCTTTCGGCCCTCCACTTT. Protein product: CASSPSGGGLSALHF.

A single count supports this clone. The chain employs TRBV5-6 and TRBJ2-2, with 8 bases fitting TRBD1. V shed 0 bases, J shed 6 bases, and the junction held 7 bases outside the gene matches. Looked up from germline, CDR1 is SGHDT and CDR2 is YYEEEE. The CDR3 contains 16 residues. CDR3 region: CASSLEPQGGAGELFF. The CDR3 DNA reads TGTGCCAGCAGCTTGGAACCACAGGGGGGCGCCGGGGAGCTGTTTTTT.

The chain is built from TRBV20-1 and TRBJ2-7, with D hard to call. V was trimmed by 3 bases and J by 3 bases, leaving 9 bases between them. Per germline, CDR1 DFQATT and CDR2 SNEGSKA (reference sequence). The CDR3 contains 12 residues. The CDR3 DNA reads TGCAGTGCTAGTGATGCAGGCTACGAGCAGTACTTC. It specifies CSASDAGYEQYF.

The chain combines TRBV30 with TRBJ2-4; D not resolved. Germline V gene data show CDR1 as GTSNPN and CDR2 as SVGIG (reference sequence). Between the trimmed V and J ends, which lost 1 base and 9 bases, there was a span of 13 bases. CDR3 length: 13 residues. CDR3 region: CAWSGLSPGIQYF. The CDR3 DNA sequence: TGTGCCTGGAGTGGACTTTCCCCCGGCATTCAGTACTTC.

The genes are TRBV30 and TRBJ1-4; D gene unclear. The CDR3 loop spans 13 amino acids. The germline V gene has CDR1 GTSNPN and CDR2 SVGIG (reference sequence). Trimming pared 2 bases from V and 6 bases from J, leaving 10 bases between. CDR3 amino acids: CAWSSGGYEKLFF. In nucleotides, the CDR3 is TGTGCCTGGAGTTCAGGAGGATATGAAAAACTGTTTTTT.

This clone was picked up one time. The chain recombines TRBV10-1 with TRBJ2-5; D is unclear. The CDR3 loop spans 13 amino acids. Germline lookup yields CDR1 WNHNN and CDR2 SYGVQD (reference sequence). V was pared by 3 bases and J by 5 bases, with 10 bases between. CDR3 loop: CASSDLGSETQYF. The DNA for the CDR3 is TGCGCCAGCAGTGATTTGGGTAGCGAGACCCAGTACTTC.